This T cell receptor (beta chain) was observed in a study of cytomegalovirus exposure and HLA in healthy donors (dated by TCRdb to 2017 to 2019). About the study as a whole: According to an earlier analysis of several hundred of the donors, about 170 million T cells yielded 117 million unique TCR beta sequences and approximately 300 Gb of sequence data. Across 398 genotyped donors of the cohort, an average of roughly 250,000 unique TCR beta nucleotide sequences per donor were sequenced, and roughly a sixth of those sequences were non-productive. Because of strong linkage in the cohort, roughly five DR-DQ haplotypes were treated as single units for association and clustering. In a later analysis, previously published TCR beta repertoires from several hundred donors were re-analyzed and high-resolution HLA genotyping was added so that TCR occurrence patterns could be studied. Genome-wide SNP genotypes for about 55% of the 666 donors were used in a later genetic analysis, which treated that subset as a discovery cohort. An early release that covered about 640 HLA-typed donors contained around 330 gigabases of sequencing data and about 93 million unique TCR sequences. Alongside the repertoire data, information on donor age, sex, ethnicity and CMV serostatus was compiled. High-throughput TCR immunosequencing, statistical association of individual TCRs with disease status, and machine learning were combined to predict cytomegalovirus infection status. An earlier analysis of roughly 580 of the donors used high-throughput TCR beta sequencing to judge whether each TCR beta V gene segment behaved as functional or pseudogenic. The genetic ancestry cluster associated with self-reported Caucasian donors included 81% of the approximately 430 genotyped donors. A separate validation cohort of roughly 130 different subjects was used in addition to the roughly 700-subject first cohort. Every repertoire in the discovery cohort had been generated on one and the same sequencing platform. HLA typing included class I and class II loci at four-digit resolution. Typing coverage varied by locus: roughly 620-630 donors for A, B, C, DRB1 and DQB1; some 520 for DQA1; some 610 for DPA1; roughly 450 for DPB1. The T cell repertoires of some 700 subjects were profiled by immunosequencing and related to cytomegalovirus serostatus. Rather than using new phenotypic data, the later analysis identified candidate immune exposures from TCR beta sequences and from how often those sequences occurred across donors. The study aimed to test whether cataloging public T cell receptors could reveal signatures of past pathogen exposure. Broad study findings and their caveats: Roughly uniform sequencing depth across donors was assumed in presence/absence analyses, although this assumption may not hold. The authors suggested that the approach could potentially be extended to other disease states and immunological phenotypes. While some public TCRs were present in many individuals, most TCR sequences turned up only very rarely across donors. A further reported finding was that TCR beta sequences accurately predicted the HLA-A and HLA-B alleles for most subjects in the first cohort. The classifier was reported to diagnose cytomegalovirus status with high specificity and sensitivity in both the original cohort and the validation cohort. The study listed approximately 160 TCR beta chains as associated with cytomegalovirus. Three of the identified cytomegalovirus-associated TCR beta chains were confirmed in vitro to be specific for cytomegalovirus antigens. Broadly in line with IMGT annotations, most TCR beta V segments showed up in productive rearrangements about 87% or about 30% of the time in an earlier analysis of about 500 of the donors. Because HLA typing was missing for some donors at each locus, association tests included only the typed subset. In a later analysis, some 17,000 TCR beta sequences were associated with specific HLA alleles at a false discovery rate of 0.05. When HLA alleles, especially DR and DQ, strongly co-occurred, attributing TCR associations to individual alleles was difficult. According to a later analysis, TCR association rates differed among HLA loci, with DRB1 alleles showing the most associated TCRs and HLA-C alleles showing the fewest. The earlier analysis of about 600 of the donors excluded some 15 rarely observed V segments, including chromosome 9 orphons, because counts were too low. Because the 87-base-pair reads could not distinguish some IMGT-functional V segments, including TRBV6-2 and TRBV6-3, those segments were excluded. An association between a missense DCLRE1C variant and V-gene and J-gene trimming of TCR beta chains was found in a later genetic analysis and replicated in an independent cohort. Linkage disequilibrium might explain the correlated functional status among segregating V segments, but an unknown experimental factor could not be excluded. The sequencing pipeline was judged likely to have produced a cluster of highly shared sequence variants as a technical artifact. This cohort had only TCR beta chains sequenced, and the lack of alpha or paired-chain data limited which features could be detected. According to a later genetic analysis, donors in an Asian-associated ancestry cluster had fewer N-insertions in productive TCRs than the approximately 690-donor mean. A later analysis found that most CMV-associated TCR beta chains appeared HLA-restricted, with HLA associations seemingly driven largely by CMV exposure. CMV serostatus was the only immune exposure information available for the cohort. Several of the top co-occurrence clusters appeared to be linked to parvovirus B19, influenza, CMV and Epstein-Barr virus, according to a later analysis. Compared with equally common non-associated chains, HLA-associated TCR beta chains in a later analysis were more clonally expanded and had lower generation probabilities.

Taken from cysteine to phenylalanine, the CDR3 has 14 residues. Only CDR3 DNA remains: 42 bases, in frame from the first base. CDR1 and CDR2 are read off the germline V gene (reference sequence) as SGHNT and YYREEE. At the junction V is shortened by 3 bases and J by 5 bases, with 13 bases in between. The cohort was made up of under 800 healthy bone marrow donors. At the time of sampling, every cohort member was nominally healthy, though immune exposures that went unrecorded were likely present. The donor was CMV seronegative and was included in the group of under 450 seronegative cohort members. A peripheral blood sample was collected from each donor, and TCR beta sequencing was performed on peripheral blood mononuclear cells. Genomic DNA extraction from the blood cell samples was performed with the Qiagen DNeasy Blood Extraction Kit. A single count supports this clone. Its cognate antigen has yet to be identified. Base quality data are lacking; no much larger clone is found one base away.

The library was made by the immunoSEQ multiplex PCR assay. For the multiplex PCR, a mixture combining 60 forward primers for TCR Vbeta segments and 13 reverse primers for TCR Jbeta segments was used. A multiplex PCR assay on genomic DNA amplified the CDR3 region of rearranged TCR beta genes. On the Illumina HiSeq System, the amplified TCR beta libraries were sequenced as 87-base-pair reads. The authors' pipeline ran thus. Across the roughly 640 repertoires, a later analysis counted approximately 75 million unique TCR beta chains, approximately 10 million of which were shared by at least two donors. A nearest-neighbor algorithm error-corrected the raw reads and collapsed the reads into unique sequences, merging closely related sequences to remove PCR and sequencing errors. CDR3 sequences were aligned to IMGT reference sequences to assign V, D and J gene segments. For a sequence to be retained, at least a six-nucleotide match to both a V gene segment and a J gene segment was required. Rearrangements were called productive when the CDR3 lacked stop codons and stayed in frame with V and J; all others were non-productive. Following IMGT convention, CDR3 was defined as the stretch from the second conserved V-encoded cysteine to the conserved J-encoded phenylalanine. The earlier analysis of about 500 of the donors excluded sequences that lacked an unambiguous match to a single V gene segment. An earlier analysis of 500 to 700 of the donors classified V segments as functional when productive rearrangements were above 56.7% and as segregating when the standard deviation between donors was above 5%. A statistical classification framework was built for diagnosing cytomegalovirus status from the catalog of TCR beta chain sequences. In a later analysis, TCR nucleotide sequences were compared against IMGT/GENE-DB human TR gene sequences so that V and J genes could be assigned. A later analysis assigned CDR3 sequences and most-parsimonious VDJ recombination scenarios with the TCRdist pipeline. A later analysis defined each TCR beta chain by its CDR3 amino acid sequence plus V-gene family, and excluded reads lacking a unique V-gene family. As a way to deal with suspected cross-contamination and a sequencing artifact, a later analysis dropped under 600 nucleotide sequences that were highly shared and had low generation probability. A later analysis calculated a clonal expansion index for each public chain from normalized within-repertoire ranks of inferred template counts. In a later analysis, generation probabilities were computed with a VDJ recombination model fitted to out-of-frame rearrangements, and the resulting probabilities were checked against IGoR. A later analysis scored TCR-TCR, TCR-HLA and TCR-CMV co-occurrence with hypergeometric tests, applying a repertoire-size bias correction to TCR pairs. To estimate false discovery rates, a later analysis permuted the HLA or CMV assignments 20 times. In a later analysis, co-occurring TCRs were grouped with DBSCAN, and TCRdist sequence similarity was added when clustering was performed within HLA-allele-positive subsets. Co-occurrence clustering excluded repertoires with fewer than 30,000 or more than 120,000 public chains, plus five with anomalous nucleotide sharing. TCRdb limited this immuneACCESS table to in-frame rearrangements with V and J called. A share of clones is missing; checked studies link under half to unresolved V genes, and the rest is unexplained. That table supplies the V and J calls and clone size; D and trimming were determined from the DNA. Recorded for this sample are 120,000 to 150,000 clones; 70% to 80% of them occurred a single time. The top ten clonotypes cover more than 3% of the sample.

The receptor was derived from a female donor in good health and CMV-seronegative. The sequence joins TRBV5-4 to TRBJ2-3; TRBD1 is a possible D gene, resting on 5 matching bases. Sequences were obtained from PBMCs. The DNA sequence is given as TGTGCCAGCAGCTCACAAGGGGCGCGAGATACGCAGTATTTT. The translation is CASSSQGARDTQYF.